This TCR beta chain originates from a study of blood T cell repertoires in COVID-19. The repertoire was sequenced with immunoSEQ multiplex PCR; TCRdb's copy has only in-frame clones and lacks some. This sample has some 460,000 clones, with around 90% found just once. This CDR3 has 16 residues. V gave up 4 bases and J gave up 3 bases, with 19 bases separating them. CDR1 is MDHEN and CDR2 is SYDVKM in the germline V gene. The receptor was isolated from a woman between 18 and 29 years old who had recovered from COVID-19. Sequenced material: PBMCs or T cells enriched from blood (not recorded which). The chain recombines TRBV28 with TRBJ2-7; D is perhaps TRBD1 (7 bases). CDR3 nucleotides: TGTGCCAGCAGTTCCCCCTCCCGGCAGGGGGGCTACGAGCAGTACTTC. Protein: CASSSPSRQGGYEQYF.